These T cell receptor beta chains were read from a single sample in a study of blood T cell repertoires in COVID-19. Sequenced by immunoSEQ multiplex PCR; TCRdb stores in-frame clones only, minus some. The sample contains about 190,000 clones, around nine tenths of which appear only once. The sample was peripheral blood. These receptors came from a man between 18 and 29 years old with active or convalescent COVID-19. CDR3s include the opening cysteine and the closing phenylalanine or tryptophan. A D gene is named only where the DNA matches it firmly. The size of a clone is reported for some rows only, either as once, few or many, or as a class for expanded clones.

TRBV6-5	TRBJ2-1	TRBD2	-	TGTGCCAGCAGCACCGGGACTAGCGGGTCTAATGAGCAGTTCTTC	CASSTGTSGSNEQFF
TRBV6-5	TRBJ1-2	TRBD1	-	TGTGCCAGCAGGATTACCGGGACAGGGACCTATGGCTACACCTTC	CASRITGTGTYGYTF
TRBV9	TRBJ1-2	-	once	TGTGCCAGCAGCCCTAGTCGATGGGTTGGCTATGGCTACACCTTC	CASSPSRWVGYGYTF
TRBV6-1	TRBJ1-1	-	-	TGTGCCAGCAGTGAAGGAGGCGGCATACGGGCTTTCTTT	CASSEGGGIRAFF
TRBV5-1	TRBJ2-5	-	-	TGCGCCAGCAGTCAACTCCGGTACCAAGAGACCCAGTACTTC	CASSQLRYQETQYF
TRBV19	TRBJ2-7	TRBD1	-	TGTGCCAGTAGTATCAACCGGGACAGGGGCCACGAGCAGTACTTC	CASSINRDRGHEQYF
TRBV6-1	TRBJ1-2	-	-	TGTGCCAGCAGTGCCTTCCCGGCGTGGGGGGACTATGGCTACACCTTC	CASSAFPAWGDYGYTF
TRBV7-3	TRBJ2-2	-	-	TGTGCCAGCAGTAATACACCGACGAACACCGGGGAGCTGTTTTTT	CASSNTPTNTGELFF
TRBV4-2	TRBJ2-5	TRBD2	-	TGTGCCAGCAGCCAAGAAACAAGCGGGAGAGAGACCCAGTACTTC	CASSQETSGRETQYF
TRBV5-6	TRBJ2-1	TRBD2	-	TGTGCCAGCAGCTTGGGGGGACTAGCGCGTGGCAATGAGCAGTTCTTC	CASSLGGLARGNEQFF
TRBV5-5	TRBJ1-2	-	-	TGTGCCAGCACCCTTGGCATTCAGGGGACTAACTATGGCTACACCTTC	CASTLGIQGTNYGYTF
TRBV19	TRBJ1-1	TRBD1	-	TGTGCCAGTATGGACCGGGGACAGCTGAACACTGAAGCTTTCTTT	CASMDRGQLNTEAFF
TRBV7-9	TRBJ1-1	-	-	TGTGCCAGCAGCTCACGCACTGGGAACACTGAAGCTTTCTTT	CASSSRTGNTEAFF
TRBV28	TRBJ1-2	-	-	TGTGCCCTTGGGAAGGGAGGGAGTTCTAACTATGGCTACACCTTC	CALGKGGSSNYGYTF
TRBV6-1	TRBJ2-3	-	-	TGTGCCAGCAGTGAGACAGGCACCACAGATACGCAGTATTTT	CASSETGTTDTQYF
TRBV12-3/TRBV12-4	TRBJ1-1	-	-	TGTGCCAGCAGTTTGGGGGGAATGACTGAAGCTTTCTTT	CASSLGGMTEAFF
TRBV15	TRBJ1-1	-	-	TGTGCCACCAGCATAGGGGGTACTGAAGCTTTCTTT	CATSIGGTEAFF
TRBV5-1	TRBJ2-7	TRBD1	-	TGCGCCAGCAGCTTCCTAGTTGGGACAGGGGGCCCCTACGAGCAGTACTTC	CASSFLVGTGGPYEQYF
TRBV6-5	TRBJ2-1	TRBD2	few	TGTGCCAGTCGGGGGGTAACCTCCTACAATGAGCAGTTCTTC	CASRGVTSYNEQFF
TRBV5-4	TRBJ1-1	-	-	TGTGCCAGCAGCTTGGCCGTCAGGGGGAACACTGAAGCTTTCTTT	CASSLAVRGNTEAFF
TRBV6-5	TRBJ1-3	-	-	TGTGCCAGCAGTTCCATCGGCCCCGGGAGTGGCACCATATATTTT	CASSSIGPGSGTIYF
TRBV4-2	TRBJ1-2	TRBD1	-	TGTGCCAGCAGCCAAGATAGGGGGACAGATCTGTATGGCTACACCTTC	CASSQDRGTDLYGYTF
TRBV30	TRBJ2-7	TRBD1	-	TGTGCCGGACGGGACAGCGTCTACGAGCAGTACTTC	CAGRDSVYEQYF
TRBV29-1	TRBJ1-1	-	-	TGCAGCGTCCAACGCTGGGGAGGGAACACTGAAGCTTTCTTT	CSVQRWGGNTEAFF
TRBV4-2	TRBJ1-5	-	-	TGTGCCAGCAGCCAGCCCCTAAATCAGCCCCAGCATTTT	CASSQPLNQPQHF
TRBV9	TRBJ2-2	-	-	TGTGCCAGCAGCGTCCAGAACACCGGGGAGCTGTTTTTT	CASSVQNTGELFF
TRBV18	TRBJ1-2	-	-	TGTGCCAGCTCACAGGGAGCGGCGGGCTACACCTTC	CASSQGAAGYTF
TRBV27	TRBJ1-4	-	-	TGTGCCAGCAGTCGAAACCCAGCAACTAATGAAAAACTGTTTTTT	CASSRNPATNEKLFF
TRBV5-1	TRBJ2-5	TRBD2	-	TGCGCCAGCAGCACAGGACTAGCGGGGGGGCAGGAGACCCAGTACTTC	CASSTGLAGGQETQYF